The sequence of this TCR beta chain was determined in a study of regulatory T cells in long-lasting Graves disease. Time point indicated: newly diagnosed GD, antithyroid drugs for less than 3 months. PBMC RNA was the source of the TCR library. EDTA tubes received about 10 milliliters of collected peripheral blood. CDR3 length: 15 residues. The V segment lost 6 bases and the J segment 7 bases; nucleotides outside the gene matches: 7. CDR1 is ENHRY, CDR2 SYGVKD, per germline. According to the study, TCR beta libraries were built with iRepertoire HTBI primers and CDR3-region Arm-PCR. MiXCR, run by TCRdb on the multiplex PCR reads, gives a single entry per CDR3 protein. The data hold around 250,000 distinct CDR3 sequences, with more than 15% observed a single time. This same sample was also taken into another study, of T cells in Graves' hyperthyroidism and ophthalmopathy.

The material was peripheral blood mononuclear cells (PBMCs), obtained at new diagnosis, from a patient treated with antithyroid drugs. The clonotype originates from a woman younger than 45 with Graves disease. The chain has TRBV10-3 and TRBJ2-2, with 11 bases identical to TRBD1. CDR3 region: CAISTRTGGFGELFF. The CDR3 DNA sequence: TGTGCCATCAGCACCAGGACAGGGGGCTTCGGGGAGCTGTTTTTT.